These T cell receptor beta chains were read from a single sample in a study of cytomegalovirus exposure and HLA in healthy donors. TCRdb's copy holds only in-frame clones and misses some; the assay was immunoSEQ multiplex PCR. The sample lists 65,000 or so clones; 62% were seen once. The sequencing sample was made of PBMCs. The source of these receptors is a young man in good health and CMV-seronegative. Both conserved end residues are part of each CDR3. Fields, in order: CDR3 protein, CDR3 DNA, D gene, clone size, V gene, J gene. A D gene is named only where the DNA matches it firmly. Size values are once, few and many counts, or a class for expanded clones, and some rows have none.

cdr3_aa: CASSDRESGEQFF; cdr3_nt: TGTGCCAGCTCCGACAGGGAATCGGGTGAGCAGTTCTTC; d_call: TRBD1; clone_size: once; v_call: TRBV18; j_call: TRBJ2-1
cdr3_aa: CASSPPGLAGGDTQYF; cdr3_nt: TGTGCCAGCTCACCACCTGGACTAGCGGGGGGAGATACGCAGTATTTT; d_call: TRBD2; clone_size: -; v_call: TRBV18; j_call: TRBJ2-3
cdr3_aa: CASSQDHNSGGYTF; cdr3_nt: TGTGCCAGCAGCCAAGATCATAACAGTGGTGGCTACACCTTC; d_call: -; clone_size: -; v_call: TRBV14; j_call: TRBJ1-2
cdr3_aa: CASSLGQGWNEQFF; cdr3_nt: TGTGCCAGCAGCCTGGGACAGGGGTGGAATGAGCAGTTCTTC; d_call: TRBD1; clone_size: -; v_call: TRBV7-6; j_call: TRBJ2-1
cdr3_aa: CASSSDTTGEKLFF; cdr3_nt: TGTGCCAGCAGTTCCGACACGACGGGGGAAAAACTGTTTTTT; d_call: -; clone_size: -; v_call: TRBV6-6; j_call: TRBJ1-4
cdr3_aa: CAISPTGGVGETQYF; cdr3_nt: TGTGCCATCAGTCCGACAGGGGGGGTTGGAGAGACCCAGTACTTC; d_call: TRBD1; clone_size: few; v_call: TRBV10-3; j_call: TRBJ2-5
cdr3_aa: CASSFGTTYEQYF; cdr3_nt: TGTGCCAGCAGCTTCGGGACTACCTACGAGCAGTACTTC; d_call: TRBD2; clone_size: few; v_call: TRBV5-6; j_call: TRBJ2-7
cdr3_aa: CASSLLAGTLGSTDTQYF; cdr3_nt: TGTGCCAGCAGTTTACTAGCGGGGACACTAGGGAGCACAGATACGCAGTATTTT; d_call: TRBD2; clone_size: once; v_call: TRBV5-4; j_call: TRBJ2-3
cdr3_aa: CASSLGTSGENIQYF; cdr3_nt: TGTGCCAGCAGCTTGGGGACTAGCGGCGAAAACATTCAGTACTTC; d_call: TRBD2; clone_size: -; v_call: TRBV5-8; j_call: TRBJ2-4
cdr3_aa: CASSEHGQGGSPLHF; cdr3_nt: TGTGCCAGCAGCGAACACGGACAGGGTGGTTCACCCCTCCACTTT; d_call: TRBD1; clone_size: -; v_call: TRBV7-9; j_call: TRBJ1-6
cdr3_aa: CASSSVPGQERNGYTF; cdr3_nt: TGTGCCAGCAGCTCGGTTCCGGGACAGGAAAGAAATGGCTACACCTTC; d_call: TRBD1; clone_size: -; v_call: TRBV5-4; j_call: TRBJ1-2
cdr3_aa: CASSPPGQANYGYTF; cdr3_nt: TGTGCCAGCAGTCCCCCTGGGCAGGCCAACTATGGCTACACCTTC; d_call: -; clone_size: few; v_call: TRBV7-2; j_call: TRBJ1-2
cdr3_aa: CASSSVLSTENNSPLHF; cdr3_nt: TGCGCCAGCAGCTCCGTACTTTCCACAGAGAATAATTCACCCCTCCACTTT; d_call: -; clone_size: few; v_call: TRBV5-1; j_call: TRBJ1-6
cdr3_aa: CASITTRGTQYF; cdr3_nt: TGCGCCAGCATAACAACCCGGGGGACCCAGTACTTC; d_call: -; clone_size: -; v_call: TRBV5-1; j_call: TRBJ2-5
cdr3_aa: CASSLPTSFEQFF; cdr3_nt: TGTGCCAGCAGCTTACCGACTAGCTTTGAGCAGTTCTTC; d_call: TRBD2; clone_size: -; v_call: TRBV7-2; j_call: TRBJ2-1
cdr3_aa: CASRRQSLAYGYTF; cdr3_nt: TGTGCCAGCAGGCGACAGTCCCTGGCCTATGGCTACACCTTC; d_call: -; clone_size: -; v_call: TRBV6-5; j_call: TRBJ1-2
cdr3_aa: CASGTGTGVQPQHF; cdr3_nt: TGTGCTAGTGGCACCGGGACAGGGGTTCAGCCCCAGCATTTT; d_call: TRBD1; clone_size: -; v_call: TRBV12-5; j_call: TRBJ1-5
cdr3_aa: CASKKRGNDQPQHF; cdr3_nt: TGTGCCAGTAAAAAACGGGGAAACGATCAGCCCCAGCATTTT; d_call: -; clone_size: -; v_call: TRBV19; j_call: TRBJ1-5
cdr3_aa: CASSSATGDYGYTF; cdr3_nt: TGTGCCAGCAGCTCGGCGACAGGAGACTATGGCTACACCTTC; d_call: -; clone_size: few; v_call: TRBV5-4; j_call: TRBJ1-2
cdr3_aa: CASSYGGNQPQHF; cdr3_nt: TGTGCCAGCAGTTACGGGGGGAATCAGCCCCAGCATTTT; d_call: -; clone_size: few; v_call: TRBV6-5; j_call: TRBJ1-5
cdr3_aa: CASSQTSAGGRLGEQFF; cdr3_nt: TGCGCCAGCAGCCAAACCTCAGCGGGGGGGCGGTTGGGTGAGCAGTTCTTC; d_call: TRBD2; clone_size: few; v_call: TRBV4-1; j_call: TRBJ2-1
cdr3_aa: CASSPRTSGGNNEQFF; cdr3_nt: TGTGCCAGCAGCCCGAGGACTAGCGGGGGGAACAATGAGCAGTTCTTC; d_call: TRBD2; clone_size: -; v_call: TRBV7-9; j_call: TRBJ2-1
cdr3_aa: CASSDSGLINQPQHF; cdr3_nt: TGTGCCAGCAGTGATTCGGGACTGATCAATCAGCCCCAGCATTTT; d_call: -; clone_size: -; v_call: TRBV2; j_call: TRBJ1-5
cdr3_aa: CASSLDNSYEQYF; cdr3_nt: TGTGCCAGTAGTCTGGACAACTCCTACGAGCAGTACTTC; d_call: -; clone_size: few; v_call: TRBV19; j_call: TRBJ2-7
cdr3_aa: CSVSLGGDFSTDTQYF; cdr3_nt: TGCAGCGTCTCCCTGGGTGGGGACTTTAGCACAGATACGCAGTATTTT; d_call: -; clone_size: -; v_call: TRBV29-1; j_call: TRBJ2-3
cdr3_aa: CASSLYRSYGYTF; cdr3_nt: TGTGCCAGCAGTCTCTACAGGAGCTATGGCTACACCTTC; d_call: -; clone_size: -; v_call: TRBV27; j_call: TRBJ1-2
cdr3_aa: CASSSQINTGGLLGTEAFF; cdr3_nt: TGCGCCAGCAGCTCTCAAATTAACACAGGGGGCCTATTGGGGACTGAAGCTTTCTTT; d_call: TRBD1; clone_size: -; v_call: TRBV5-1; j_call: TRBJ1-1
cdr3_aa: CASSRQNTEAFF; cdr3_nt: TGTGCCAGCAGTCGACAGAACACTGAAGCTTTCTTT; d_call: -; clone_size: few; v_call: TRBV2; j_call: TRBJ1-1
cdr3_aa: CAISPGQQETQYF; cdr3_nt: TGTGCCATCAGTCCCGGACAGCAAGAGACCCAGTACTTC; d_call: -; clone_size: -; v_call: TRBV10-3; j_call: TRBJ2-5
cdr3_aa: CASSLWGTGRYSNQPQHF; cdr3_nt: TGTGCCAGCAGCTTGTGGGGGACAGGCCGTTATAGCAATCAGCCCCAGCATTTT; d_call: TRBD1; clone_size: few; v_call: TRBV5-6; j_call: TRBJ1-5
cdr3_aa: CASSEFSQGTNYGYTF; cdr3_nt: TGTGCCAGCAGTGAATTCTCCCAGGGAACGAACTATGGCTACACCTTC; d_call: -; clone_size: -; v_call: TRBV2; j_call: TRBJ1-2
cdr3_aa: CASSFEENEQFF; cdr3_nt: TGTGCCAGCAGCTTCGAGGAAAATGAGCAGTTCTTC; d_call: -; clone_size: -; v_call: TRBV13; j_call: TRBJ2-1
cdr3_aa: CASSQPGQANLPSYEQYF; cdr3_nt: TGTGCCAGCAGCCAACCGGGACAGGCCAACCTGCCCTCCTACGAGCAGTACTTC; d_call: TRBD1; clone_size: few; v_call: TRBV14; j_call: TRBJ2-7
cdr3_aa: CASSLDGYEQYF; cdr3_nt: TGTGCCAGCAGCTTAGACGGCTACGAGCAGTACTTC; d_call: -; clone_size: once; v_call: TRBV11-2; j_call: TRBJ2-7
cdr3_aa: CASSTGPDPGELFF; cdr3_nt: TGTGCCAGCAGTACAGGACCGGACCCCGGGGAGCTGTTTTTT; d_call: -; clone_size: -; v_call: TRBV6-5; j_call: TRBJ2-2
cdr3_aa: CAIKEQGSSYEQYF; cdr3_nt: TGTGCCATCAAAGAACAGGGGAGCTCCTACGAGCAGTACTTC; d_call: TRBD1; clone_size: -; v_call: TRBV10-3; j_call: TRBJ2-7
cdr3_aa: CASSLGQGQETQYF; cdr3_nt: TGTGCCAGCAGCCTCGGGCAGGGACAAGAGACCCAGTACTTC; d_call: -; clone_size: -; v_call: TRBV25-1; j_call: TRBJ2-5
cdr3_aa: CASSQTSTGELFF; cdr3_nt: TGTGCCAGCAGTCAGACATCCACCGGGGAGCTGTTTTTT; d_call: -; clone_size: -; v_call: TRBV6-6; j_call: TRBJ2-2
cdr3_aa: CASSQRPGINTGELFF; cdr3_nt: TGTGCCAGCAGCCAAAGGCCAGGGATAAACACCGGGGAGCTGTTTTTT; d_call: -; clone_size: -; v_call: TRBV14; j_call: TRBJ2-2
cdr3_aa: CASSYVGGDTEAFF; cdr3_nt: TGTGCCAGCAGTTACGTGGGGGGGGACACTGAAGCTTTCTTT; d_call: -; clone_size: -; v_call: TRBV6-5; j_call: TRBJ1-1
cdr3_aa: CASSPASGLAGGRETQYF; cdr3_nt: TGTGCCAGCAGCCCAGCCTCCGGACTAGCGGGGGGGCGTGAGACCCAGTACTTC; d_call: TRBD2; clone_size: few; v_call: TRBV7-9; j_call: TRBJ2-5
cdr3_aa: CASSQENGRYNEQFF; cdr3_nt: TGCGCCAGCAGCCAAGAAAATGGCAGATACAATGAGCAGTTCTTC; d_call: -; clone_size: -; v_call: TRBV4-1; j_call: TRBJ2-1
cdr3_aa: CASSQDSRQASSYEQYF; cdr3_nt: TGTGCCAGCAGCCAAGATAGTAGACAGGCCTCGAGTTACGAGCAGTACTTC; d_call: -; clone_size: -; v_call: TRBV4-2; j_call: TRBJ2-7
cdr3_aa: CASSPLRQETQYF; cdr3_nt: TGTGCCAGCAGCCCACTACGACAAGAGACCCAGTACTTC; d_call: -; clone_size: -; v_call: TRBV7-7; j_call: TRBJ2-5
cdr3_aa: CASSYSTAPGNTIYF; cdr3_nt: TGTGCCAGCAGTTACTCGACAGCGCCAGGAAACACCATATATTTT; d_call: -; clone_size: few; v_call: TRBV6-5; j_call: TRBJ1-3
cdr3_aa: CASSPGPGNEKLFF; cdr3_nt: TGTGCCAGCTCACCAGGACCGGGGAATGAAAAACTGTTTTTT; d_call: -; clone_size: -; v_call: TRBV18; j_call: TRBJ1-4